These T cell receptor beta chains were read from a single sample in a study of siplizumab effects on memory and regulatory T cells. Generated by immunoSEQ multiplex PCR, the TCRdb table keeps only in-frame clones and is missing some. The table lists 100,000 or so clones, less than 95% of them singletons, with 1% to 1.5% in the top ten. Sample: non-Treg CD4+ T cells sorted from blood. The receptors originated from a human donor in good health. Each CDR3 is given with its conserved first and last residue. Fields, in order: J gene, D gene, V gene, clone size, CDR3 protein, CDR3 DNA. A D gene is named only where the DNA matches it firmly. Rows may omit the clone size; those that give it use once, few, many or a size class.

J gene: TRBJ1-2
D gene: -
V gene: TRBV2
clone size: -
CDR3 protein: CASSTTPKWGYTF
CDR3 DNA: TGTGCCAGCAGCACTACACCCAAGTGGGGCTACACCTTC

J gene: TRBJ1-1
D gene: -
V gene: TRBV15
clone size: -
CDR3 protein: CATSREAGRPEAFF
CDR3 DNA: TGTGCCACCAGCAGAGAGGCGGGTAGGCCTGAAGCTTTCTTT

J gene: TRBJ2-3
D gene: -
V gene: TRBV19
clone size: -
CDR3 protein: CASSPGLRTDTQYF
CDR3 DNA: TGTGCCAGTAGTCCCGGACTACGCACAGATACGCAGTATTTT

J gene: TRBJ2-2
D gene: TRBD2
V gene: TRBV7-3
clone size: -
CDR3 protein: CASSNRLAENTGELFF
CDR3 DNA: TGTGCCAGCAGCAACCGACTAGCGGAGAACACCGGGGAGCTGTTTTTT

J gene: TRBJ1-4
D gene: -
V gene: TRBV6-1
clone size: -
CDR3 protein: CASSVGVGGEKLFF
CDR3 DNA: TGTGCCAGCAGTGTAGGAGTAGGTGGGGAAAAACTGTTTTTT

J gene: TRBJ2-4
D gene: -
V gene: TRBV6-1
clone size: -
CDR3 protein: CASSEGGARAKNIQYF
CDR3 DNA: TGTGCCAGCAGTGAGGGGGGGGCGCGAGCCAAAAACATTCAGTACTTC

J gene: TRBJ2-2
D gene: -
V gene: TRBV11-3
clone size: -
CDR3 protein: CASSLRTGELFF
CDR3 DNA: TGTGCCAGCAGCCTGCGGACCGGGGAGCTGTTTTTT

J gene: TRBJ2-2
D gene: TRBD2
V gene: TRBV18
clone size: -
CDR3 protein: CASSPFVSGTSGTGELFF
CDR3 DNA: TGTGCCAGCTCACCATTCGTATCCGGGACTAGCGGAACCGGGGAGCTGTTTTTT

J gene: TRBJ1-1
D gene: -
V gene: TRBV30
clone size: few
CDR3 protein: CAWMGPSGGKAFF
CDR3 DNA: TGTGCCTGGATGGGACCTTCGGGGGGGAAAGCTTTCTTT

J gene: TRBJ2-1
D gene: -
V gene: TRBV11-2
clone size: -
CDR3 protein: CASSLDIIGSGQFF
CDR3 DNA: TGTGCCAGCAGCTTAGATATTATCGGTAGCGGGCAGTTCTTC

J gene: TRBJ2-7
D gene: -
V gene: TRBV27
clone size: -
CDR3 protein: CASSSADRYEQYF
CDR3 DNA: TGTGCCAGCAGTTCTGCCGATCGCTACGAGCAGTACTTC

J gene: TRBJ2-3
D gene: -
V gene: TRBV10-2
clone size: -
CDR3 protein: CASSESETGTQYF
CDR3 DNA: TGCGCCAGCAGTGAGTCGGAAACGGGGACGCAGTATTTT

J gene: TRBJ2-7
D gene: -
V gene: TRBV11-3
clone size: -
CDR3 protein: CASSLGREQYF
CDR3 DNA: TGTGCCAGCAGCTTAGGGAGGGAGCAGTACTTC

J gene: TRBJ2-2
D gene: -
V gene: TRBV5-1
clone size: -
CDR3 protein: CASSLGVDSGELFF
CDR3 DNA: TGCGCCAGCAGCTTGGGGGTGGATTCCGGGGAGCTGTTTTTT

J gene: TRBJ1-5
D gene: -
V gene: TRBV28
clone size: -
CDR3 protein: CASIPRGGRLNQPQHF
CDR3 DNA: TGTGCCAGCATCCCCCGGGGGGGACGGTTGAATCAGCCCCAGCATTTT

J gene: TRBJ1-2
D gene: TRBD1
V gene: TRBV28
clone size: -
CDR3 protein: CASSSPTGGWGYTF
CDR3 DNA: TGTGCCAGCAGTTCCCCTACAGGGGGCTGGGGCTACACCTTC

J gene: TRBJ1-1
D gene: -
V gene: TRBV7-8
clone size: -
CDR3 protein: CASSLDWGRDLATEAFF
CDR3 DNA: TGTGCCAGCAGCTTAGATTGGGGCAGGGACCTTGCCACTGAAGCTTTCTTT

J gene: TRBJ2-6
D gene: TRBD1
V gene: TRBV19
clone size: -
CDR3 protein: CASGRDRVTGANVLTF
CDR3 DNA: TGTGCCAGTGGCCGGGACAGGGTCACTGGGGCCAACGTCCTGACTTTC

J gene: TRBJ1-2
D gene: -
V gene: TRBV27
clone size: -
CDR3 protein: CASSLTRYYGYTF
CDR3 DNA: TGTGCCAGCAGTTTGACACGGTACTATGGCTACACCTTC

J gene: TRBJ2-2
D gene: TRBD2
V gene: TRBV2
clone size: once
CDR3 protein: CASRGLAGAAGELFF
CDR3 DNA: TGTGCCAGCAGAGGACTAGCGGGAGCAGCCGGGGAGCTGTTTTTT

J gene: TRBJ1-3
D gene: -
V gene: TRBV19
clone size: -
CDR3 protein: CASSIQNSGNTIYF
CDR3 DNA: TGTGCCAGTAGTATTCAGAACTCTGGAAACACCATATATTTT

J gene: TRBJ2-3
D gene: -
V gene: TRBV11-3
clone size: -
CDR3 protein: CASSLGEIGADTQYF
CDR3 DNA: TGTGCCAGCAGCTTAGGGGAGATTGGTGCAGATACGCAGTATTTT

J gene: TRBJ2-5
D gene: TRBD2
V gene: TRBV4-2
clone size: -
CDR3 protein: CASSQDSPTSGETQYF
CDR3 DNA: TGTGCCAGCAGCCAAGATTCCCCGACTAGCGGTGAGACCCAGTACTTC

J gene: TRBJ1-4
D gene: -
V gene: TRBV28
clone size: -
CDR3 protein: CASRTARGANEKLFF
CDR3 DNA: TGTGCCAGCAGGACCGCGAGAGGGGCTAATGAAAAACTGTTTTTT

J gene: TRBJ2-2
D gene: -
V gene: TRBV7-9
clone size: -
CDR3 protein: CASSLSGLASNTGELFF
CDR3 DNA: TGTGCCAGCAGCTTAAGTGGGCTAGCGTCGAACACCGGGGAGCTGTTTTTT

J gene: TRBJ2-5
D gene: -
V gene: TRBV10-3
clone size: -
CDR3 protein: CAISEGSGRGQETQYF
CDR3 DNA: TGTGCCATCAGTGAGGGCTCCGGCAGGGGCCAAGAGACCCAGTACTTC

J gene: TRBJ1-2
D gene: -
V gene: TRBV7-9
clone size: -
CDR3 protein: CASSEPVRGNGYTF
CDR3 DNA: TGTGCCAGCAGCGAACCCGTGCGCGGGAATGGCTACACCTTC

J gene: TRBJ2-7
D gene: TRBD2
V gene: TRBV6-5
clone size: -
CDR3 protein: CASSYLGLAGYEQYF
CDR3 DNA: TGTGCCAGCAGTTACTTGGGACTAGCGGGCTACGAGCAGTACTTC

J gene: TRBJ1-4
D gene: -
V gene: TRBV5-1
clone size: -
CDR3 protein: CASSLGAGKNEKLFF
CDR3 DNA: TGCGCCAGCAGCTTAGGGGCGGGGAAGAATGAAAAACTGTTTTTT

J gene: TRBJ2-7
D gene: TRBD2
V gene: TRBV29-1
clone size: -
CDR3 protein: CSVGRYVRGASYEQYF
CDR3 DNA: TGCAGCGTTGGTAGGTATGTGCGGGGGGCCTCCTACGAGCAGTACTTC

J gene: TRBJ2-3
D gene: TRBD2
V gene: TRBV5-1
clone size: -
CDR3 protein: CASRRLAGTTDTQYF
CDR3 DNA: TGCGCCAGCAGAAGGCTAGCGGGAACCACAGATACGCAGTATTTT

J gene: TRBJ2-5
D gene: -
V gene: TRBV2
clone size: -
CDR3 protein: CASRGGGGETQYF
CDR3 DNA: TGTGCCAGCAGGGGCGGAGGGGGAGAGACCCAGTACTTC

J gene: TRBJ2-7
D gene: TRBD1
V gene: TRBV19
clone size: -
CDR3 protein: CASSGGPGQVLREQYF
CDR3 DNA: TGTGCCAGTAGTGGGGGTCCGGGACAGGTACTACGAGAGCAGTACTTC

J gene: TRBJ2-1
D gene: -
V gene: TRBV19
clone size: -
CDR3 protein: CASTPLPGRGGNEQFF
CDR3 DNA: TGTGCCAGTACCCCCCTCCCCGGGCGTGGGGGCAATGAGCAGTTCTTC

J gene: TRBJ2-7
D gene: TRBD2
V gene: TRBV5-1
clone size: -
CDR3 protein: CASSWSTSGRAGVEQYF
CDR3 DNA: TGCGCCAGCAGCTGGTCGACTAGCGGGAGGGCCGGCGTCGAGCAGTACTTC

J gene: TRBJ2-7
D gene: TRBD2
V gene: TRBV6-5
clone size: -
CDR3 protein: CASTMGRGGTYEQYF
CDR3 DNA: TGTGCCAGCACTATGGGGCGGGGGGGCACCTACGAGCAGTACTTC

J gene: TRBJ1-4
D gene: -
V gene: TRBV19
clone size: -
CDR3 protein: CASRRGPTNEKLFF
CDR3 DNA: TGTGCCAGTCGCCGGGGGCCAACTAATGAAAAACTGTTTTTT

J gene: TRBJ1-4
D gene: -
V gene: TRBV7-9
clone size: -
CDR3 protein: CASSIMNLPGDEKLFF
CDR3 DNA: TGTGCCAGCAGCATCATGAACTTGCCCGGGGATGAAAAACTGTTTTTT

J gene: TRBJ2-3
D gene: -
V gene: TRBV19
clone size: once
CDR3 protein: CASSIGISTDTQYF
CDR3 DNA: TGTGCCAGTAGTATAGGAATTAGCACAGATACGCAGTATTTT

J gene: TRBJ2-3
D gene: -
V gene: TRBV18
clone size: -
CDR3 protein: CASSPPEGGTDTQYF
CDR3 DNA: TGTGCCAGCTCACCACCCGAAGGGGGCACAGATACGCAGTATTTT